The T cell receptor (beta chain) described here comes from a study of cytomegalovirus exposure and HLA in healthy donors. Study results and caveats: When a later analysis was performed, an Asian-associated ancestry cluster reportedly had fewer N-insertions than the roughly 730-donor mean. Analysis was carried out at a later point, and it linked a missense DCLRE1C variant to TCR beta V- and J-gene trimming.

Concerning this clone: Its antigen is still unknown.

With 60 Vbeta and 13 Jbeta primers, the PCR was carried out. The table came from immunoSEQ multiplex PCR; TCRdb's copy has only in-frame clones and leaves some out. The repertoire holds approximately 190,000 clones, with roughly 82% as singletons. The ends were cut back, 3 bases at V and 6 bases at J, with 15 bases in the middle. The CDR3 is 15 residues long. Germline assignment: CDR1 SGDLS and CDR2 YYNGEE. This receptor was identified in a woman aged 45-65 years in good health and CMV-seropositive. The chain is built from TRBV9 and TRBJ2-2; tentative D call: TRBD1 (6 bases). The specimen was PBMCs. CDR3 loop: CASSDAQGWAGELFF. CDR3 coding DNA: TGTGCCAGCAGCGACGCACAGGGTTGGGCCGGGGAGCTGTTTTTT.